These 9 T cell receptor beta chains came from one sample sequenced in a study of control samples from healthy donors and cancer patients. Assay used: immunoSEQ multiplex PCR; TCRdb lists only in-frame clones, some missing. The repertoire consists of 350,000 to 450,000 clones, with 90% occurring once and the leading ten covering more than 6%. The specimen was PBMCs. The source of these receptors is a man aged 35 to 55 with head and neck cancer.

A few counts support this clone. The chain has TRBV12-3 or TRBV12-4 and TRBJ2-1; D not certain. With 5 bases removed from V and 10 bases from J, the gap between germline ends came to 15 bases. The CDR3 spans 13 residues. CDR3 residues: CASSETQSEEQFF. The CDR3 bases are TGTGCCAGCAGTGAGACTCAGTCGGAGGAGCAGTTCTTC.

The chain recombines TRBV5-1 with TRBJ2-2, with D possibly matching TRBD2 (6 bases). Germline V gives CDR1 SGHRS, CDR2 YFSETQ. V was shortened by 6 bases and J by 4 bases, with 19 bases between the two germline ends. The CDR3 sequence is 16 residues long. CDR3 protein: CASTQTGTSPTGELFF. Written as DNA, the CDR3 is TGCGCCAGCACCCAAACGGGAACTAGCCCCACCGGGGAGCTGTTTTTT.

The chain is built from TRBV2 and TRBJ2-3; D is uncertain. The germline V gene has CDR1 SNHLY and CDR2 FYNNEI. The ends were cut back, 7 bases at V and 0 bases at J, with 2 bases in the middle. This CDR3 is built from 11 residues. For the CDR3, the DNA is TGTGCCAGCACTAGCACAGATACGCAGTATTTT. It yields the protein CASTSTDTQYF.

The chain joins TRBV3-1 (or the pseudogene TRBV3-2) to TRBJ2-3, with D perhaps being TRBD1 or TRBD2 (5 bases each). Per the germline V gene, CDR1 is LGHDT and CDR2 is YNNKEL (reference sequence). This CDR3 has 16 residues. Trimming shortened V by 1 base and J by 4 bases, and 15 bases separated the two germline ends. CDR3 region: CASSQARGQVPDTQYF. The CDR3 DNA sequence: TGTGCCAGCAGCCAAGCCCGGGGCCAGGTACCAGATACGCAGTATTTT.

The rearrangement uses TRBV7-8 and TRBJ2-7; D not resolved. The CDR3 has 13 amino acids. V dropped 5 bases and J dropped 2 bases, with 10 bases sitting between them. CDR1 is SGHVS, CDR2 FQNEAQ, per germline. CDR3 sequence reads: CASSHGPTYEQYF. The CDR3, as DNA: TGTGCCAGCAGCCACGGACCCACCTACGAGCAGTACTTC.

The gene calls are TRBV28 and TRBJ2-7; 9 nucleotides agree with TRBD1. V was clipped by 5 bases and J by 7 bases; unmatched bases: 9. Germline loops: CDR1 MDHEN, CDR2 SYDVKM. The CDR3 contains 14 residues. The CDR3 reads CASSPRDRAWEQYF. The CDR3 region has the DNA TGTGCCAGCAGTCCCAGGGACAGGGCCTGGGAGCAGTACTTC.

This clone was counted a single time. The DNA for the CDR3 is TGTGCCAGTAGGAGCGGGTCCTCCTACAATGAGCAGTTCTTC. Protein sequence: CASRSGSSYNEQFF. The chain uses TRBV19 and TRBJ2-1; D is perhaps TRBD2 (6 bases). The CDR3 runs to 14 residues. Germline-derived CDR1 and CDR2 are LNHDA and SQIVND (reference sequence). Deletions cut 6 bases from V and 0 bases from J, with 9 bases between.

The rearrangement joins TRBV27 to TRBJ2-7; 8 bases fit TRBD2. Germline V CDR1 and CDR2: MNHEY, SMNVEV (reference sequence). The length of the CDR3 is 15 residues. V shed 5 bases, J shed 2 bases, and the junction held 8 bases outside the gene matches. The CDR3 spells CASSIGSGEAYEQYF. Written as DNA, the CDR3 is TGTGCCAGCAGTATAGGTAGCGGGGAGGCCTACGAGCAGTACTTC.

The V gene is TRBV12-3 or TRBV12-4, the J gene TRBJ1-5, with TRBD1 identical over 9 bases. The CDR3 length is 13 residues. The V and J ends lost 10 bases and 7 bases, in that order; junction bases with no gene match: 8. This CDR3 is CAIAGQGRQPQHF. The CDR3, as DNA: TGTGCCATCGCCGGACAGGGGAGGCAGCCCCAGCATTTT.